Each of the 18 T cell receptor beta chains below was sequenced from the same sample in a study of T-cell reconstitution after alpha-beta-depleted transplantation in children. Preparing the TCRbeta library involved the use of unique molecular identifiers. TCRdb reprocessed the PCR reads with MiXCR, giving one entry per CDR3 protein. The sample gives about 610,000 distinct CDR3 sequences, over 9.5% of which show up once; around 4% is in the top ten. The material was PBMCs from the stem cell graft donor, obtained from the stem cell graft. These receptors were collected from a human donor who donated a stem cell graft to a child with acute myeloid leukemia.

The chain combines TRBV20-1 with TRBJ2-1; no firm D call. Germline-derived CDR1 and CDR2 are DFQATT and SNEGSKA (reference sequence). There are 17 residues in the CDR3. V was pared by 6 bases and J by 0 bases, with 21 bases between. CDR3 sequence: CSAPIFPPGASYNEQFF. Written as DNA, the CDR3 is TGCAGTGCCCCTATCTTCCCGCCGGGCGCCTCCTACAATGAGCAGTTCTTC.

This clonotype was seen repeatedly, ten times or more. The genes are TRBV28 and TRBJ2-3; D gene unclear. The CDR3 consists of 14 residues. V lost 3 bases to trimming and J lost 1 base, with 8 bases between them. Germline-derived CDR1 and CDR2 are MDHEN and SYDVKM. This CDR3 is CASSFLSGTDTQYF. CDR3 coding DNA: TGTGCCAGCAGTTTTCTGTCTGGCACAGATACGCAGTATTTT.

This clonotype has a handful of counts. The chain is built from TRBV9 and TRBJ1-6; 7 bases agree with TRBD1. The junction had 11 bases not matched to a gene; V was cut back by 2 bases and J by 9 bases. The CDR3 runs 16 residues. Germline CDR1 reads SGDLS; CDR2 reads YYNGEE. This CDR3 is CASSVRGGPGVSPLHF. CDR3 sequence (DNA): TGTGCCAGCAGCGTCCGAGGGGGCCCAGGGGTTTCACCCCTCCACTTT.

J is TRBJ2-7 and V is TRBV5-1; TRBD1 matches 7 bases. Losses at the gene ends were 0 bases for V and 5 bases for J; bases not matched to a gene: 5. The CDR3 has 14 residues. CDR1 is SGHRS, CDR2 YFSETQ, per germline. The CDR3 is CASSLGQGVNEQYF. In DNA form, the CDR3 reads TGCGCCAGCAGCTTGGGGCAGGGGGTAAACGAGCAGTACTTC.

This clonotype was recorded a few times. The V and J genes are TRBV12-3 or TRBV12-4 and TRBJ1-1; maybe TRBD1 (5 bases). CDR3 length: 13 amino acids. The ends were cut back, 8 bases at V and 1 base at J, with 11 bases in the middle. The CDR3 loop reads CASHRGQNTEAFF. As DNA, the CDR3 is TGTGCCAGCCATCGGGGCCAGAACACTGAAGCTTTCTTT.

This clonotype has at least ten counts. The chain carries TRBV7-9 and TRBJ2-2; D perhaps matches TRBD2 (7 bases). Germline CDR1 SEHNR, CDR2 FQNEAQ (reference sequence). Trimming cost V 11 bases and J 5 bases, with 18 bases left between them. The CDR3 consists of 14 residues. CDR3 in DNA: TGTGCCTCCGGGGGGCTAGCGGAAACCGGGGAGCTGTTTTTT. This translates into CASGGLAETGELFF.

This clonotype was seen ten or more times. The chain employs TRBV24-1 and TRBJ2-2; tentative D call: TRBD1 (6 bases). V shed 4 bases and J shed 5 bases, with 10 bases lying between them. The CDR3 consists of 14 residues. Looked up from germline, CDR1 is KGHDR and CDR2 is SFDVKD. For the CDR3, the DNA is TGTGCCACCAGTGAGTGGACAGAGACCGGGGAGCTGTTTTTT. Amino acids: CATSEWTETGELFF.

J is TRBJ1-2 and V is TRBV10-2; maybe TRBD1 (6 bases). The V and J ends lost 4 bases and 7 bases respectively, with 13 bases between them. The germline V gene has CDR1 WSHSY and CDR2 SAAADI. There are 13 residues in the CDR3. The CDR3 nucleotides read TGCGCCAGCAGTGGGACAGTCCAGGGTGGCTACACCTTC. This codes for CASSGTVQGGYTF.

This clonotype came up a few times. V and J are TRBV2 and TRBJ2-2; D may correspond to TRBD1 or TRBD2 (7 bases each). CDR1 and CDR2 from the germline V gene are SNHLY and FYNNEI. V dropped 10 bases and J dropped 7 bases, with 25 bases sitting between them. The CDR3 has 16 residues. CDR3 sequence reads: CATGGAVRLFGGELFF. As DNA, the CDR3 is TGTGCCACAGGGGGGGCGGTAAGATTATTCGGCGGGGAGCTGTTTTTT.

This clonotype was observed a few times. This chain connects TRBV29-1 to TRBJ2-7; D possibly matches TRBD1 or TRBD2 (5 bases each). V lost 1 base and J lost 5, with 9 bases in between. CDR1 SQVTM and CDR2 ANQGSEA come from the germline V gene. The CDR3 contains 12 residues. The CDR3 nucleotides are TGCAGCGTTGAAGGCAGGGACCACGAGCAGTACTTC. Translating it yields CSVEGRDHEQYF.

The V and J genes are TRBV2 and TRBJ2-5; TRBD2 might be the D (6 bases). Germline V gives CDR1 SNHLY, CDR2 FYNNEI. V dropped 7 bases and J dropped 7 bases, with 19 bases sitting between them. The CDR3 length is 14 residues. For the CDR3, the DNA is TGTGCCAGCACTCCGGGACTCCTAATAGGGACCCAGTACTTC. Translation: CASTPGLLIGTQYF.

At least ten counts were recorded for this clonotype. The chain couples TRBV5-1 to TRBJ2-3; D possibly matches TRBD1 or TRBD2 (5 bases each). The germline V gene encodes CDR1 SGHRS and CDR2 YFSETQ. V dropped 0 bases and J dropped 4 bases, with 9 bases sitting between them. CDR3 length: 14 residues. CDR3 amino acids: CASSLEQGADTQYF. The CDR3 nucleotides read TGCGCCAGCAGCTTGGAGCAGGGAGCAGATACGCAGTATTTT.

This CDR3 is CASSVATGRNTGELFF. The CDR3 DNA reads TGTGCCAGCAGCGTAGCGACAGGGCGGAACACCGGGGAGCTGTTTTTT. The chain employs TRBV9 and TRBJ2-2, with 7 bases that match TRBD1. Germline lookup yields CDR1 SGDLS and CDR2 YYNGEE. V lost 0 bases, J lost 1 base, and 3 bases stayed unmatched. The CDR3 runs to 16 residues.

This clonotype turned up a few times. The rearrangement joins TRBV7-9 to TRBJ1-1; the D is unclear. Germline CDR1 is SEHNR and CDR2 is FQNEAQ (reference sequence). Trimming shortened V by 5 bases and J by 4 bases, and 20 bases separated the two germline ends. There are 16 residues in the CDR3. This chain's CDR3 is CASSRPVLSGVTEAFF. In DNA form, the CDR3 reads TGTGCCAGCAGCCGTCCGGTGTTAAGTGGTGTCACTGAAGCTTTCTTT.

The genes are TRBV15 and TRBJ1-1; TRBD1 matches 8 bases. The V gene end was trimmed by 2 bases and the J gene end by 4 bases; junction bases not matched to a gene: 6. This CDR3 is 15 amino acids long. CDR1 and CDR2 (germline): LNHNV, YYDKDF (reference sequence). DNA for the CDR3: TGTGCCACCAGCAGACCCAGACAGGGGTTCACTGAAGCTTTCTTT. It specifies CATSRPRQGFTEAFF.

This chain connects TRBV29-1 to TRBJ2-1; 12 bases align to TRBD2. V shed 4 bases and J 7 bases; nucleotides not matched to a gene: 5. The CDR3 has 14 residues. Germline assignment: CDR1 SQVTM and CDR2 ANQGSEA. The CDR3 protein is CSVGLAGVGNEQFF. CDR3 nucleotide sequence: TGCAGCGTTGGACTAGCGGGAGTTGGGAATGAGCAGTTCTTC.

This rearrangement joins TRBV20-1 to TRBJ2-3, with TRBD2 matching 10 bases. Trimming at V came to 4 bases and at J to 4 bases, leaving 8 bases not matched to a gene. The CDR3 has 15 amino acids. In germline, CDR1 is DFQATT, CDR2 SNEGSKA (reference sequence). The CDR3 DNA reads TGCAGTGCTAATCTAGCGGGAGTAACGTCAGATACGCAGTATTTT. As protein: CSANLAGVTSDTQYF.

This clonotype has only a few counts. The chain couples TRBV12-3 or TRBV12-4 to TRBJ1-1; tentative D call: TRBD1 (5 bases). The CDR3 is made up of 21 amino acids. Between the trimmed V and J ends, which lost 3 bases and 2 bases, there was a span of 31 bases. CDR3 bases: TGTGCCAGCAGTTTGAGATTAGGATTTAGCCAGGGAGCGAGAAGAAACACTGAAGCTTTCTTT. This translates into CASSLRLGFSQGARRNTEAFF.